The clone carrying this T cell receptor (beta chain) was found a few times. Antigen specificity is unknown. Germline-derived CDR1 and CDR2 are SGHNT and YENEEA. The V gene lost 2 bases and the J gene lost 6 bases, with 10 bases spanning the gap. The CDR3 has 13 residues. This entry belongs to a study of cytomegalovirus exposure and HLA in healthy donors. Study conclusions and caveats: The listing of fewer than 200 TCR beta chains classed them as cytomegalovirus-associated. What was likely a sequencing artifact was a cluster of highly shared sequence variants. An apparent linkage of common viral pathogens to several of the most significant clusters emerged in a later analysis.

PCR used 60 Vbeta primers and 13 Jbeta primers. Here immunoSEQ multiplex PCR was the method, and the copy in TCRdb shows in-frame clones only, minus some. The sample carries about 94,000 clones, about 62% recorded once. V is TRBV11-3 and J is TRBJ1-1; D not certain. The source is a man aged 30-40 years in good health and CMV-seronegative. Sequencing was done on a sample of PBMCs. As DNA, the CDR3 is TGTGCCAGCAGCTTATTCGGAGAGGCTGAAGCTTTCTTT. It codes for CASSLFGEAEAFF.